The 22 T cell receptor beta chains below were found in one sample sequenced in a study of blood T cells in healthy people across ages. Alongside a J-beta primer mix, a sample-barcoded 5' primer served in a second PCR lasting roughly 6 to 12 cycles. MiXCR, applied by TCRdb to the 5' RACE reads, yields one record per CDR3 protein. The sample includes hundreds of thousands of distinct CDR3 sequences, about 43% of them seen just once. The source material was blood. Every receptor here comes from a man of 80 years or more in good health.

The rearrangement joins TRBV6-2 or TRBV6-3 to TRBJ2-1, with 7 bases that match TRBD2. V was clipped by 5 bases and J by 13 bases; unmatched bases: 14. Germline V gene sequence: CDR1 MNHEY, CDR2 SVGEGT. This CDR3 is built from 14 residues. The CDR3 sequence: CASSPGLGALGQFF. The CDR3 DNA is TGTGCCAGCAGTCCCGGACTAGGGGCTCTGGGACAGTTCTTC.

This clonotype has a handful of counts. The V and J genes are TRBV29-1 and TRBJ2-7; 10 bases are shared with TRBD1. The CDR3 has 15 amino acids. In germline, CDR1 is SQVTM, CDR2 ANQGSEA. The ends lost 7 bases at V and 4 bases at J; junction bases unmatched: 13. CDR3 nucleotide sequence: TGCAGCGGCGTCAAACTGGACAGGGGGACGTACGAGCAGTACTTC. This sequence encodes CSGVKLDRGTYEQYF.

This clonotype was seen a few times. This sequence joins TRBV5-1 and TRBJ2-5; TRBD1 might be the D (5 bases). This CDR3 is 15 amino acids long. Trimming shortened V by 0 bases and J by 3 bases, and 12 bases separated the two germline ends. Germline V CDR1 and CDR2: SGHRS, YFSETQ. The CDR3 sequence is CASSLGSPREETQYF. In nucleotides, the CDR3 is TGCGCCAGCAGCTTGGGATCCCCCAGGGAAGAGACCCAGTACTTC. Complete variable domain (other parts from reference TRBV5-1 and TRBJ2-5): KAGVTQTPRYLIKTRGQQVTLSCSPISGHRSVSWYQQTPGQGLQFLFEYFSETQRNKGNFPGRFSGRQFSNSRSEMNVSTLELGDSALYLCASSLGSPREETQYFGPGTRLLVL.

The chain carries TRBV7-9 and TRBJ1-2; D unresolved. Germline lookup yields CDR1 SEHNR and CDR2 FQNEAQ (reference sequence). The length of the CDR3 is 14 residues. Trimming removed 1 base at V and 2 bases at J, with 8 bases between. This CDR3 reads CASSLDGLNYGYTF. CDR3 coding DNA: TGTGCCAGCAGCTTAGATGGGTTAAACTATGGCTACACCTTC.

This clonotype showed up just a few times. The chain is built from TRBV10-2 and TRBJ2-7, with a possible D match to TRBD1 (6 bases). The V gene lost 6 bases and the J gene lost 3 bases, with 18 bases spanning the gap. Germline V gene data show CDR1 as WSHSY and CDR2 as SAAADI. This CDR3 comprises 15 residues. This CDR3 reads CASRTGQGTYYEQYF. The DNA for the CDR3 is TGCGCCAGCAGGACGGGGCAGGGGACCTACTACGAGCAGTACTTC.

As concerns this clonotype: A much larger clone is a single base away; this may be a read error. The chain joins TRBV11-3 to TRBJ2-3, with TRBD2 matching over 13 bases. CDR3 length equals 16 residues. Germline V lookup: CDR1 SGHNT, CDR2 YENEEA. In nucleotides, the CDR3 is TGTACCAGCAGCAAGAGGACTAGCGGGAGTACAGATACGCAGTATTTT. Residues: CTSSKRTSGSTDTQYF.

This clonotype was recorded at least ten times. The CDR3 protein is CASSPQRQQNTEAFF. Written as DNA, the CDR3 is TGTGCCAGCAGCCCCCAGAGACAGCAGAACACTGAAGCTTTCTTT. This chain links TRBV7-9 with TRBJ1-1; tentative D call: TRBD1 (5 bases). V dropped 5 bases and J dropped 1 base, with 14 bases sitting between them. This CDR3 spans 15 amino acids. From germline, CDR1 is SEHNR and CDR2 FQNEAQ (reference sequence).

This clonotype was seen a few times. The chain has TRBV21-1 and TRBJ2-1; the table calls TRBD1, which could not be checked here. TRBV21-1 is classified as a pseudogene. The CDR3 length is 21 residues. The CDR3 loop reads CASSKDVRAGVEVSSYNEQFF. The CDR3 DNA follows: TGTGCCAGCAGCAAAGACGTGAGGGCAGGGGTCGAAGTGAGCTCCTACAATGAGCAGTTCTTC.

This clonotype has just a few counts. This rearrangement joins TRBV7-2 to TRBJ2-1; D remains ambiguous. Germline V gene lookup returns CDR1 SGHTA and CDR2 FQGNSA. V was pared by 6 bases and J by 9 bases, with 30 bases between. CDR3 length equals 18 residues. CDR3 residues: CASSSQSSWSRLLSEQFF. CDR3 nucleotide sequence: TGTGCCAGCAGTTCACAAAGTAGCTGGTCTCGGCTCCTAAGTGAGCAGTTCTTC.

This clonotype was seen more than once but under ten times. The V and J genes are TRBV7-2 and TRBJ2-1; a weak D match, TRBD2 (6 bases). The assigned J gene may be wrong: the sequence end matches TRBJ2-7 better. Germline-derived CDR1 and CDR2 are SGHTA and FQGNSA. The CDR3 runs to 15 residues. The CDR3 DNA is TGTGCCAGCAGCTCAGCCGGGACTCCCTACAATGAGCAGTACTTC. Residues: CASSSAGTPYNEQYF.

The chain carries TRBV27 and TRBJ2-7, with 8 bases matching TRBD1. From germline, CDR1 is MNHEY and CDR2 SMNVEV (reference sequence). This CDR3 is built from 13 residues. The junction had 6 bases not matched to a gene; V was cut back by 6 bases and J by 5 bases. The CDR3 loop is CASSDRGLNEQYF. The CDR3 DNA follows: TGTGCCAGCAGCGACAGGGGTTTGAACGAGCAGTACTTC.

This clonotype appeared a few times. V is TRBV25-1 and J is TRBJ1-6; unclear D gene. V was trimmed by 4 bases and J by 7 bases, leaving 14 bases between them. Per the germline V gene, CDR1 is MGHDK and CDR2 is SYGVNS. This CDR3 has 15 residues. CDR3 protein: CASSASGGENSPLHF. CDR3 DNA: TGTGCCAGCAGTGCCTCAGGTGGGGAGAATTCACCCCTCCACTTT.

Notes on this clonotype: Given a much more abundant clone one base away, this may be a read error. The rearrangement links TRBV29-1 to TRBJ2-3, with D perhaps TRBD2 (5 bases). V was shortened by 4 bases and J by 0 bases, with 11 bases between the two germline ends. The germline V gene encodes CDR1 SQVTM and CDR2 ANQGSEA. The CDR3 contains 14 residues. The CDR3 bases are TGCAGCGTTGGTGGGAGCGGTAGCACAGATACGCAGTATTTT. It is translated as CSVGGSGSTDTQYF.

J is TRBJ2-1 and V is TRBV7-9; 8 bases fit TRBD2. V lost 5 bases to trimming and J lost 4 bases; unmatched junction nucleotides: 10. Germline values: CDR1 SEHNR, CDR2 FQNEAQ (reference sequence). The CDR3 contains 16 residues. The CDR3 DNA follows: TGTGCCAGCAGCCGTGGGGGCGGGGGGCAGTACAATGAGCAGTTCTTC. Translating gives CASSRGGGGQYNEQFF.

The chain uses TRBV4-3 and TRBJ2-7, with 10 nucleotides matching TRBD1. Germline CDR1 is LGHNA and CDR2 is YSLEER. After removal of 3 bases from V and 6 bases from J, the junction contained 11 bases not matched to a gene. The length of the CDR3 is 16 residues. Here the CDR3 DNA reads TGCGCCAGCAGCCATGACAGGACAGGGGGAGGCTCCGAGCAGTACTTC. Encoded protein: CASSHDRTGGGSEQYF.

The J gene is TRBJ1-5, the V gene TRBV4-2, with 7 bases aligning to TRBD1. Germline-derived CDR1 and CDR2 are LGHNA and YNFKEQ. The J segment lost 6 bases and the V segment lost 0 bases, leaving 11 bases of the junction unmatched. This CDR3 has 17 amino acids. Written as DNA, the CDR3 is TGTGCCAGCAGCCAAGATAGGCAGGGGGGAGCGAGTCAGCCCCAGCATTTT. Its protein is CASSQDRQGGASQPQHF.

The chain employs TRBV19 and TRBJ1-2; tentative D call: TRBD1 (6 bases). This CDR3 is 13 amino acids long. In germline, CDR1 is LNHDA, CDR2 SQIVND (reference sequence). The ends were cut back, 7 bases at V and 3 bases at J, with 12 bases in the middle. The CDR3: CASTEGGYYGYTF. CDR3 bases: TGTGCCAGTACTGAAGGGGGATACTATGGCTACACCTTC. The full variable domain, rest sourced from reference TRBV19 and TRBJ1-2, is DGGITQSPKYLFRKEGQNVTLSCEQNLNHDAMYWYRQDPGQGLRLIYYSQIVNDFQKGDIAEGYSVSREKKESFPLTVTSAQKNPTAFYLCASTEGGYYGYTFGSGTRLTVV.

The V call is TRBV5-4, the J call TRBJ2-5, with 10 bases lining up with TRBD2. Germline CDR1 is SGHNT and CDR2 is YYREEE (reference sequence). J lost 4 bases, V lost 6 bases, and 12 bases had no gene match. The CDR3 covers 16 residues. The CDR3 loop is CASTFEPGLARETQYF. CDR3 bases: TGTGCCAGCACCTTTGAACCGGGACTAGCGAGAGAGACCCAGTACTTC.

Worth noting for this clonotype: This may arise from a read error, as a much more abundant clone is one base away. CDR3: CASSHWTGDEQFF. CDR3 bases: TGTGCCAGCAGCCATTGGACTGGAGATGAGCAGTTCTTC. The V call is TRBV7-9, the J call TRBJ2-1; tentative D call: TRBD2 (5 bases). Germline V gene data show CDR1 as SEHNR and CDR2 as FQNEAQ (reference sequence). Trimming shortened V by 5 bases and J by 8 bases, and 13 bases separated the two germline ends. This CDR3 region has 13 residues.

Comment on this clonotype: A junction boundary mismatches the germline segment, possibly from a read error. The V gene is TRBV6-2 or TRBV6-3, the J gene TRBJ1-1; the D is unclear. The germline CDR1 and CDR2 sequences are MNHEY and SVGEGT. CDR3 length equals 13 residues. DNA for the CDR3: TGTGCCAGCCGTTACGACGCCAGAAAGGCAGCTTTCTTT. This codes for CASRYDARKAAFF.

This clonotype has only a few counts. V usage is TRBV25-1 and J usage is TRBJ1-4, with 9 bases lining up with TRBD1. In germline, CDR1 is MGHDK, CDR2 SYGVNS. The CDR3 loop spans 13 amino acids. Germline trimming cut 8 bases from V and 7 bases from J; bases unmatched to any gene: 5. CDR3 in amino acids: CASLQGAGEKLFF. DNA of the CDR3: TGTGCCAGCTTACAGGGGGCGGGTGAAAAACTGTTTTTT. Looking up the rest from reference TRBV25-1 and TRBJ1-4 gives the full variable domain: EADIYQTPRYLVIGTGKKITLECSQTMGHDKMYWYQQDPGMELHLIHYSYGVNSTEKGDLSSESTVSRIRTEHFPLTLESARPSHTSQYLCASLQGAGEKLFFGSGTQLSVL.

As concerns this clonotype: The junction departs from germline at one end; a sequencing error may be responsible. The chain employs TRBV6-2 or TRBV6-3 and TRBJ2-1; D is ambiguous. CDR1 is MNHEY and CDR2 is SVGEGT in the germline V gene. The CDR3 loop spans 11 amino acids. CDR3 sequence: CAGSLHDEQFF. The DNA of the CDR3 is TGTGCCGGCAGTCTACACGATGAGCAGTTCTTC.